This T cell receptor beta chain was identified during a study of somatic mutations in cytotoxic T cells in rheumatoid arthritis. V was pared by 1 base and J by 15 bases, with 10 bases between. CDR3 length: 11 residues. In germline, CDR1 is LNHNV, CDR2 YYDKDF (reference sequence). This clone was observed a handful of times. Clones were read by immunoSEQ multiplex PCR, and TCRdb kept only the in-frame ones, dropping some. The sample has around 15,000 clones; 72% are singletons. The chain uses TRBV15 and TRBJ1-5, with D hard to call. This clonotype was obtained from an adult with rheumatoid arthritis. The sample taken for sequencing was CD8+ T cells sorted from blood. In DNA form, the CDR3 reads TGTGCCACCAGCAGAGGGTGGGCAATGCATTTT. It is translated as CATSRGWAMHF.